This is a list of T cell receptor beta chains from one sample in a study of blood T cell repertoires in COVID-19. Profiled with immunoSEQ multiplex PCR; TCRdb holds only in-frame clones, not every one. The sample shows approximately 330,000 clones, roughly 87% of them seen only once. The sample taken for sequencing was peripheral blood. Receptors were obtained from a man aged 25 to 45 with COVID-19, enrolled during active disease. The conserved cysteine and the conserved F or W are not part of the CDR3 here. The listing skips clone size in some rows; elsewhere it reads once, few, many or a size class.

TRBV6-2/TRBV6-3 | . | ASSYSGWVRGTEAF
TRBV6-1 | . | ASSDSASGTYEQY
TRBV5-8 | . | ASSSGQGQGLIGELF
TRBV5-1 | . | ASRVQPTSGTANEQF
TRBV3-1/TRBV3-2 | . | ASTRREGRHDTQY
TRBV19 | . | ASSPNRDAEAF
TRBV28 | . | ASLQAQETQY
TRBV12-3/TRBV12-4 | . | ASRPGIGYGYT
TRBV13 | . | ASSLQGTNQPQH
TRBV4-1 | . | ASSQDRRQEKNEQF
TRBV5-1 | . | ASSSRGDQETQY
TRBV10-3 | once | AISEVRATNEKLF
TRBV9 | . | ASSVGGTPTYEQY
TRBV5-4 | . | ASRLSTSGELF
TRBV4-1 | few | ASSRSGRGRTDTQY
TRBV20-1 | . | SASTRSVREKLF
TRBV7-2 | once | ASSTRVPEKLF
TRBV3-1/TRBV3-2 | . | ASSQQGVAEAF
TRBV14 | . | ASSRRTTPVNTEAF
TRBV5-1 | . | ASSLDQGAYEQY
TRBV28 | . | ASRGGQGKSETQY
TRBV5-6 | . | ASSLAAYEQY
TRBV6-6 | . | ASSPRRNDRAEANVLT
TRBV7-8 | once | ASSSRDKGLSGNTIY
TRBV7-3 | . | ASSSGQGAVGTQY
TRBV19 | . | ASSSRGDGYT
TRBV19 | . | ASSIVTGGGYNEQF
TRBV19 | . | ASSKRGGWPYNEQF
TRBV28 | . | ASSLYGTGPDTEAF
TRBV18 | . | ASSLLRAAGLEGANVLT
TRBV7-3 | . | ASSLFPGQGGLPGNEQF
TRBV7-8 | . | ASSLVNPGGNTEAF
TRBV20-1 | . | SASYRGKSSYEQY
TRBV3-1/TRBV3-2 | . | ASSLGGGTDTQY
TRBV4-2 | . | ASSQDRGSYEQY
TRBV18 | . | ASSPPGQGGTEAF
TRBV7-3 | . | ASSLDRDNEQF
TRBV2 | . | ASSGPSWQETQY
TRBV5-1 | . | AAGPPGGDTQY
TRBV18 | . | ASSQTEATEAF
TRBV9 | . | ASSVGVRTSHEQF
TRBV5-1 | . | ASSRGHQETQY
TRBV28 | . | ASSLSRISQLNYLSTDTQY
TRBV18 | . | ASSSDLFTGNTIY
TRBV28 | . | ASSLGPGTSGRDEYEQY
TRBV19 | . | ASSPGTGFQPQH
TRBV6-5 | . | ASSYSTWRHNTEAF
TRBV9 | . | ASSVSGQPYEQY
TRBV5-6 | . | ASRLFGQAQSYEQY